These 14 T cell receptor beta chains were all obtained from the same sample, sequenced in a study of identical twins. MiXCR, run by TCRdb on the 5' RACE reads, gives a single entry per CDR3 protein. Of around 480,000 distinct CDR3 sequences in the sample, more than 13% were seen once. The data also belong to a second study, concerning yellow fever vaccine responses in identical twins.

The sequenced sample consisted of CD4+ T cells sorted from blood. The source is a woman between 18 and 30 years old in good health.

The rearrangement links TRBV10-3 to TRBJ2-7; possibly TRBD1 for D (6 bases). V shed 4 bases and J shed 2 bases, with 12 bases lying between them. This CDR3 comprises 14 residues. CDR1 is ENHRY, CDR2 SYGVKD, per germline. This CDR3 reads CAISGQVDAYEQYF. As DNA, the CDR3 is TGTGCCATCAGTGGACAGGTGGATGCCTACGAGCAGTACTTC.

This clonotype has only a few counts. This rearrangement joins TRBV4-2 to TRBJ2-3, with TRBD2 matching 9 bases. Trimming at V came to 0 bases and at J to 4 bases, leaving 5 bases not matched to a gene. This CDR3 has 16 residues. Per germline, CDR1 LGHNA and CDR2 YNFKEQ. Written as DNA, the CDR3 is TGTGCCAGCAGCCAAGAAGGTGCGGGGGGGCCAGATACGCAGTATTTT. Encoded protein: CASSQEGAGGPDTQYF.

Only a few counts were recorded for this clonotype. CDR3 sequence (DNA): TGTGCCAGCCGGGTAGCGGGAGGCACAGATACGCAGTATTTT. It yields the protein CASRVAGGTDTQYF. The chain couples TRBV2 to TRBJ2-3, with 9 bases identical to TRBD2. The CDR3 length is 14 residues. Trimming removed 8 bases from V and 1 base from J; junction bases left unmatched: 4. CDR1 is SNHLY and CDR2 is FYNNEI in the germline V gene.

This clonotype was detected only a few times. V and J are TRBV20-1 and TRBJ2-7, with 11 nucleotides matching TRBD1. The V and J ends lost 4 bases and 4 bases, in that order; junction bases with no gene match: 9. The CDR3 totals 15 residues. Germline V gene lookup returns CDR1 DFQATT and CDR2 SNEGSKA (reference sequence). The CDR3 protein is CSAMPLGTGGYEQYF. The CDR3 nucleotides are TGCAGTGCTATGCCCTTGGGGACAGGGGGTTACGAGCAGTACTTC.

This clonotype was counted a few times. This sequence joins TRBV7-2 and TRBJ2-1, with D maybe TRBD1 (5 bases). The germline V and J ends were trimmed by 11 bases and 4 bases, with 9 bases remaining between them. The CDR3 consists of 11 residues. CDR1 is SGHTA, CDR2 FQGNSA, per germline. CDR3 in amino acids: CASGMYNEQFF. The CDR3 region has the DNA TGTGCCTCAGGGATGTACAATGAGCAGTTCTTC.

The chain uses TRBV20-1 and TRBJ1-2; D is unresolved. Germline-derived CDR1 and CDR2 are DFQATT and SNEGSKA (reference sequence). Trimming shortened V by 3 bases and J by 4 bases, and 12 bases separated the two germline ends. The CDR3 is 13 residues long. CDR3 DNA: TGCAGTGCTAGTAGTGTTCAGATCTATGGCTACACCTTC. Translating it yields CSASSVQIYGYTF.

This clonotype was found a few times. The J gene is TRBJ2-7, the V gene TRBV20-1; D possibly corresponds to TRBD1 (5 bases). CDR1 DFQATT and CDR2 SNEGSKA come from the germline V gene (reference sequence). V lost 3 bases, J lost 5 bases, and 26 bases lay in between. This CDR3 region has 17 residues. CDR3 sequence reads: CSASLLNAVPLGDEQYF. The CDR3 DNA is TGCAGTGCTAGCCTCCTAAATGCCGTTCCTTTAGGGGACGAGCAGTACTTC.

This clonotype was seen only a few times. CDR3: CASRDRWNNEQFF. In DNA form, the CDR3 reads TGTGCCAGCAGGGACCGATGGAACAATGAGCAGTTCTTC. The chain uses TRBV2 and TRBJ2-1; no clear D. This CDR3 region has 13 residues. Germline loops: CDR1 SNHLY, CDR2 FYNNEI. V gave up 6 bases and J gave up 5 bases, with 11 bases separating them. Full variable domain (missing parts from reference TRBV2 and TRBJ2-1): EPEVTQTPSHQVTQMGQEVILRCVPISNHLYFYWYRQILGQKVEFLVSFYNNEISEKSEIFDDQFSVERPDGSNFTLKIRSTKLEDSAMYFCASRDRWNNEQFFGPGTRLTVL.

This clonotype has a handful of counts. The chain links TRBV20-1 to TRBJ2-7, with D perhaps matching TRBD1 (5 bases). The CDR3 runs to 11 residues. Deletions cut 2 bases from V and 6 bases from J, with 8 bases between. The germline V gene encodes CDR1 DFQATT and CDR2 SNEGSKA (reference sequence). The CDR3 loop reads CSARRGPEQYF. CDR3 DNA sequence: TGCAGTGCTAGAAGGGGTCCCGAGCAGTACTTC.

The chain is built from TRBV27 and TRBJ2-5, with TRBD1 as a possible D gene (6 bases). Germline V gene data show CDR1 as MNHEY and CDR2 as SMNVEV (reference sequence). This CDR3 is 14 amino acids long. Trimming stripped 5 bases from V and 3 bases from J, with 13 bases between. The chain's CDR3 is CASSHTGLEETQYF. The CDR3 DNA follows: TGTGCCAGCAGTCATACAGGGTTGGAAGAGACCCAGTACTTC.

Only a few counts were recorded for this clonotype. This rearrangement joins TRBV27 to TRBJ1-4, with 9 bases lining up with TRBD1. The CDR3 extends over 13 amino acids. Germline values: CDR1 MNHEY, CDR2 SMNVEV (reference sequence). J was trimmed by 8 bases and V by 8 bases; bases with no gene match: 6. CDR3 protein: CASGQGPWEKLFF. The DNA of the CDR3 is TGTGCCAGCGGACAGGGGCCATGGGAAAAACTGTTTTTT. The full variable domain, completed using reference TRBV27 and TRBJ1-4, is EAQVTQNPRYLITVTGKKLTVTCSQNMNHEYMSWYRQDPGLGLRQIYYSMNVEVTDKGDVPEGYKVSRKEKRNFPLILESPSPNQTSLYFCASGQGPWEKLFFGSGTQLSVL.

V gene TRBV7-9 combines with J gene TRBJ2-7, with D hard to call. Germline CDR1 and CDR2: SEHNR and FQNEAQ (reference sequence). This CDR3 contains 14 residues. V was trimmed by 3 bases and J by 0 bases, leaving 9 bases between them. The CDR3 DNA follows: TGTGCCAGCAGCTTTCGGGCAGTCTCCTACGAGCAGTACTTC. Translated, it gives CASSFRAVSYEQYF.

The gene calls are TRBV6-6 and TRBJ2-5; D might be TRBD2 (6 bases). V was trimmed by 11 bases and J by 4 bases, leaving 14 bases between them. Germline V gives CDR1 MNHNY, CDR2 SVGAGI (reference sequence). The length of the CDR3 is 12 residues. CDR3 protein: CAVRTEGETQYF. In DNA, the CDR3 is TGTGCCGTCCGGACGGAGGGAGAGACCCAGTACTTC.

The DNA of the CDR3 is TGTGCCAGCAACAAAAGGGCCCGAGGGGACGAGCAGTACTTC. It codes for CASNKRARGDEQYF. This chain joins TRBV6-1 and TRBJ2-7; the D gene could be TRBD1 or TRBD2 (5 bases each). Per the germline V gene, CDR1 is MNHNS and CDR2 is SASEGT. The CDR3 loop spans 14 amino acids. The ends were cut back, 7 bases at V and 5 bases at J, with 18 bases in the middle.